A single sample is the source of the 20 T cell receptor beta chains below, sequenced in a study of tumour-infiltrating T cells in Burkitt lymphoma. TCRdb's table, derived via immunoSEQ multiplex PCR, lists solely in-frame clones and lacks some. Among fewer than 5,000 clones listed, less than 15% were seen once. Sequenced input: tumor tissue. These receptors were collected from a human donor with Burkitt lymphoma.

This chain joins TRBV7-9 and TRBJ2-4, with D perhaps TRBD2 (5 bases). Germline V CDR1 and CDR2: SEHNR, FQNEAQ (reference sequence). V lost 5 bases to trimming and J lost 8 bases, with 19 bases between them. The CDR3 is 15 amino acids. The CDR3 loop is CASSQDLPGTDIQYF. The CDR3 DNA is TGTGCCAGCAGCCAGGATTTACCGGGAACGGACATTCAGTACTTC.

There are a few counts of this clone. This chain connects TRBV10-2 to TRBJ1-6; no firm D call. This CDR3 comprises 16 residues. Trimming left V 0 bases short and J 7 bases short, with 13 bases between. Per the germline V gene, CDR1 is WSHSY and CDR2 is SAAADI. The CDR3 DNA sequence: TGCGCCAGCAGTGAGTCCCGGCCAAACGGGAATTCACCCCTCCACTTT. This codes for CASSESRPNGNSPLHF.

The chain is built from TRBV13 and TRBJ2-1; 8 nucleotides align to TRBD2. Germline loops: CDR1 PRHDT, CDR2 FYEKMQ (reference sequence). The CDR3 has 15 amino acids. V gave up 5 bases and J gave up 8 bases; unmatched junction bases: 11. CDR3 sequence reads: CASSPPAGVVDEQFF. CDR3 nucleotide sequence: TGTGCCAGCAGCCCTCCAGCGGGGGTGGTCGATGAGCAGTTCTTC.

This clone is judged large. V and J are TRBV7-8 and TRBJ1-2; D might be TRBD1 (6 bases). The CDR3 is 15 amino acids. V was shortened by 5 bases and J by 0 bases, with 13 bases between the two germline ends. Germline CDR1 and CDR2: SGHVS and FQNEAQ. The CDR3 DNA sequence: TGTGCCAGCAGCCCGGGACACCCAGCTAACTATGGCTACACCTTC. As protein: CASSPGHPANYGYTF.

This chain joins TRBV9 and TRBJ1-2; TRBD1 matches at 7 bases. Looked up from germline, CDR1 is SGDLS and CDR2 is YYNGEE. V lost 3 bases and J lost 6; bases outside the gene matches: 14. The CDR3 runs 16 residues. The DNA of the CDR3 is TGTGCCAGCAGCGCCGGGAGTAGGACAGGAAGGGATGGCTACACCTTC. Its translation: CASSAGSRTGRDGYTF.

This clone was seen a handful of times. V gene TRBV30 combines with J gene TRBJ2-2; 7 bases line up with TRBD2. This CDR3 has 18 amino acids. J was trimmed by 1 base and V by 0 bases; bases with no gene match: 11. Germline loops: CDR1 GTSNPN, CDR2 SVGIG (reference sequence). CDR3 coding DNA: TGTGCCTGGAGTGTTTTCACTTGGGCGGGAGAGAACACCGGGGAGCTGTTTTTT. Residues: CAWSVFTWAGENTGELFF.

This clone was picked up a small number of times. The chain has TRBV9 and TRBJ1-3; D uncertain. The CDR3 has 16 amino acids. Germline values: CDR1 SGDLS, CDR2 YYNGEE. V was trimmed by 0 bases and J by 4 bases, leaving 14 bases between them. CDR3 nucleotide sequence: TGTGCCAGCAGCGTAGGTCCAGGAGGCTTCGGAAACACCATATATTTT. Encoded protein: CASSVGPGGFGNTIYF.

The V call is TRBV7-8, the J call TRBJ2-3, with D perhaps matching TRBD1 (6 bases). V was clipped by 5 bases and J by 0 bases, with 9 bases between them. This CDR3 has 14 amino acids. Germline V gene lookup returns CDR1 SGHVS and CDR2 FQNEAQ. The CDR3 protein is CASSLDRSTDTQYF. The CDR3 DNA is TGTGCCAGCAGCCTGGACAGAAGCACAGATACGCAGTATTTT.

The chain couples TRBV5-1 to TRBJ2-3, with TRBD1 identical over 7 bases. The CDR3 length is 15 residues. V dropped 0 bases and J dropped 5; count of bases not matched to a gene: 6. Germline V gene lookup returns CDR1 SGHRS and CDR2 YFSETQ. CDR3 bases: TGCGCCAGCAGCTTGGAAGGGGGCGAGGGAGATACGCAGTATTTT. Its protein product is CASSLEGGEGDTQYF.

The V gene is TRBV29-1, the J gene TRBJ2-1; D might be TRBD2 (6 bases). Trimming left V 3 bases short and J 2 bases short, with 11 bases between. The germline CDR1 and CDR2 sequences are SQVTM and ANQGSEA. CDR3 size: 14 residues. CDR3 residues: CSVEARRAYNEQFF. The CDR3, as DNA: TGCAGCGTTGAGGCGCGGAGGGCCTACAATGAGCAGTTCTTC.

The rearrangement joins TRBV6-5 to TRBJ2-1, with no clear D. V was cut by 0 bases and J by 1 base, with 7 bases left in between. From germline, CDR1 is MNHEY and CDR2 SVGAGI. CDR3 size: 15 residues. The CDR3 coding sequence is TGTGCCAGCAGTTACTCAACCTTATCCTACAATGAGCAGTTCTTC. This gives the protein CASSYSTLSYNEQFF.

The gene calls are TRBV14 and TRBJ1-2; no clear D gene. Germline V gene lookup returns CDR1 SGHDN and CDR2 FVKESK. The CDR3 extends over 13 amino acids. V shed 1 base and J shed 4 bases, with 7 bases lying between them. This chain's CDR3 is CASSQGAGYGYTF. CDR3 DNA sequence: TGTGCCAGCAGCCAAGGTGCGGGCTATGGCTACACCTTC.

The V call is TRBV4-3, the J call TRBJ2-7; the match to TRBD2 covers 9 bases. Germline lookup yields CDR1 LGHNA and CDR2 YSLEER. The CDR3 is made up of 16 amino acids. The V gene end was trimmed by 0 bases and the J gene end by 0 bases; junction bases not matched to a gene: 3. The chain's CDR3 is CASSQDASGASYEQYF. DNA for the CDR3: TGCGCCAGCAGCCAAGATGCTAGCGGGGCCTCCTACGAGCAGTACTTC.

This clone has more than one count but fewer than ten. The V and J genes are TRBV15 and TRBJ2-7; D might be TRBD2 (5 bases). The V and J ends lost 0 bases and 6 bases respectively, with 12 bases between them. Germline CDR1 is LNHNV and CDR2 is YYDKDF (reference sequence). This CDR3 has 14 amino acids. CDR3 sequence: CATSRDGGPTEQYF. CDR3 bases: TGTGCCACCAGCAGAGATGGAGGACCTACCGAGCAGTACTTC.

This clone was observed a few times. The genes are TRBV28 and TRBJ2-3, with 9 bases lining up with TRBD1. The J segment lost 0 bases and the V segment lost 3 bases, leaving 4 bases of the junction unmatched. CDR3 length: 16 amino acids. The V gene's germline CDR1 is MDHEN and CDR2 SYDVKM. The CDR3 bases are TGTGCCAGCAGTTTTATTGACAGGGGGAGCACAGATACGCAGTATTTT. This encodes CASSFIDRGSTDTQYF.

CDR3 amino acids: CAGAPGQGGDTQYF. CDR3 DNA sequence: TGTGCCGGAGCTCCGGGACAGGGAGGAGATACGCAGTATTTT. V and J are TRBV2 and TRBJ2-3; TRBD1 matches 9 bases. Germline assignment: CDR1 SNHLY and CDR2 FYNNEI. With V trimmed by 11 bases and J by 5 bases, 11 bases remained unmatched. This CDR3 has 14 amino acids.

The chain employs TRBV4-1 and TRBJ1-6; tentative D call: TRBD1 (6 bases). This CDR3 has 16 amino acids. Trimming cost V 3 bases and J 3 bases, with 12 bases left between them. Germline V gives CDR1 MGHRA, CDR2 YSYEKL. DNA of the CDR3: TGCGCCAGCAGCCAGAAACAGGGAGGCTATAATTCACCCCTCCACTTT. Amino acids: CASSQKQGGYNSPLHF.

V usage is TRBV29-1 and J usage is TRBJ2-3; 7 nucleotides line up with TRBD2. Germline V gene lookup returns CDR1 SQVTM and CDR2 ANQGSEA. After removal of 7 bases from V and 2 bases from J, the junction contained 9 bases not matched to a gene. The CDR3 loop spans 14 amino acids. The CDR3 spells CSAGGAGYTDTQYF. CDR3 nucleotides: TGCAGCGCCGGGGGAGCGGGATACACAGATACGCAGTATTTT.

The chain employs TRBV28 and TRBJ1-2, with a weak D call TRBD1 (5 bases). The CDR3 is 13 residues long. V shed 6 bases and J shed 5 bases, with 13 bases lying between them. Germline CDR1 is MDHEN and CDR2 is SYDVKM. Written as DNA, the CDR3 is TGTGCCAGCAGAGACCCGGGGCCGTATGGCTACACCTTC. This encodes CASRDPGPYGYTF.

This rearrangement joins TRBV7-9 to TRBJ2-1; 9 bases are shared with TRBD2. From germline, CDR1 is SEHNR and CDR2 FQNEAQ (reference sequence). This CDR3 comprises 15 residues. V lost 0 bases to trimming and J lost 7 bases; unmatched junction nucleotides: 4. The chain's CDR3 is CASSLASGGGNEQFF. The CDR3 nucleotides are TGTGCCAGCAGCTTAGCTAGCGGGGGAGGGAATGAGCAGTTCTTC.